This is a list of T cell receptor beta chains from one sample in a study of blood T cell repertoires in COVID-19. Measured with immunoSEQ multiplex PCR; TCRdb has only the in-frame clones, and not every one. This sample has 250,000 or so clones, with just over 85% found just once. Sample: PBMCs or T cells enriched from blood (not recorded which). The receptors shown here come from a man aged 35 to 55 who had recovered from COVID-19. CDR3s include the opening cysteine and the closing phenylalanine or tryptophan. D genes are given only for firm matches. Clone size is given for some rows only: seen once, a few or many times, or a class if the clone is expanded.

V: TRBV28
D: NA
J: TRBJ1-4
size: NA
length: 13
DNA: TGTGCCAGCAAAGGCGGGTGGGGAGAAAAACTGTTTTTT
CDR3: CASKGGWGEKLFF

V: TRBV24-1
D: NA
J: TRBJ2-5
size: NA
length: 15
DNA: TGTGCCACCAGTGATTTGGCCGACCCGGGGGAGACCCAGTACTTC
CDR3: CATSDLADPGETQYF

V: TRBV6-5
D: TRBD1
J: TRBJ1-2
size: NA
length: 15
DNA: TGTGCCAGCAGTAAGGGGGCCTTAGGTAACTATGGCTACACCTTC
CDR3: CASSKGALGNYGYTF

V: TRBV2
D: TRBD2
J: TRBJ2-7
size: NA
length: 16
DNA: TGTGCCAGCGGGGGGACTAGCGGGAGTTTCTCCTACGAGCAGTACTTC
CDR3: CASGGTSGSFSYEQYF

V: TRBV19
D: TRBD1
J: TRBJ1-4
size: NA
length: 14
DNA: TGTGCCAGTACCTTATCCGGACAGGGTCAAAAACTGTTTTTT
CDR3: CASTLSGQGQKLFF

V: TRBV7-2
D: TRBD1
J: TRBJ2-5
size: NA
length: 16
DNA: TGTGCCAGCAGCTTAGCGCCCCCAGGGGGCTCGGAGACCCAGTACTTC
CDR3: CASSLAPPGGSETQYF

V: TRBV20-1
D: TRBD2
J: TRBJ2-1
size: NA
length: 16
DNA: TGCAGTGCTAGTCCCCCTGTAGCGGGGAAGTACAATGAGCAGTTCTTC
CDR3: CSASPPVAGKYNEQFF

V: TRBV6-1
D: NA
J: TRBJ2-7
size: NA
length: 16
DNA: TGTGCCAGCAGTGAATTAGGGACAACCTCCTCCTACGAGCAGTACTTC
CDR3: CASSELGTTSSYEQYF

V: TRBV27
D: TRBD1
J: TRBJ1-5
size: NA
length: 14
DNA: TGTGCCAGCCCGTCAGGGGGCCGCAATCAGCCCCAGCATTTT
CDR3: CASPSGGRNQPQHF

V: TRBV5-6
D: NA
J: TRBJ2-1
size: NA
length: 13
DNA: TGTGCCAGCAGCTCCGGGACACCCAATGAGCAGTTCTTC
CDR3: CASSSGTPNEQFF

V: TRBV7-2
D: TRBD2
J: TRBJ2-1
size: NA
length: 15
DNA: TGTGCCAGCAGCTTCCTAGCGGGGGGGCCTTATGAGCAGTTCTTC
CDR3: CASSFLAGGPYEQFF

V: TRBV6-5
D: TRBD1
J: TRBJ1-2
size: NA
length: 14
DNA: TGTGCCAGCAGCCGGGACAGGGTCAACTATGGCTACACCTTC
CDR3: CASSRDRVNYGYTF

V: TRBV12-3/TRBV12-4
D: NA
J: TRBJ1-1
size: NA
length: 13
DNA: TGTGCCAGCAGTTTAGCAGGGGACACTGAAGCTTTCTTT
CDR3: CASSLAGDTEAFF

V: TRBV9
D: TRBD2
J: TRBJ2-3
size: NA
length: 18
DNA: TGTGCCAGCAGCGCGTTAGGGACTAGCGGGGGGGGGTCAGATACGCAGTATTTT
CDR3: CASSALGTSGGGSDTQYF

V: TRBV10-2
D: TRBD2
J: TRBJ2-7
size: NA
length: 15
DNA: TGCGCCAGCCGACTAGCGGGAGCGGCTTCCTACGAGCAGTACTTC
CDR3: CASRLAGAASYEQYF

V: TRBV6-2/TRBV6-3
D: TRBD1
J: TRBJ1-5
size: NA
length: 16
DNA: TGTGCCAGCAGTCCCCAAATACAGGGGGCGGAACAGCCCCAGCATTTT
CDR3: CASSPQIQGAEQPQHF

V: TRBV5-4
D: TRBD1
J: TRBJ2-1
size: NA
length: 14
DNA: TGTGCCAGCATCGGACAGGGGGCCTACAATGAGCAGTTCTTC
CDR3: CASIGQGAYNEQFF

V: TRBV27
D: TRBD2
J: TRBJ2-1
size: NA
length: 13
DNA: TGTGCCAGCAGTTCCAGCGGGAGGGCTGAGCAGTTCTTC
CDR3: CASSSSGRAEQFF

V: TRBV9
D: NA
J: TRBJ1-5
size: NA
length: 15
DNA: TGTGCCAGCAGCGTCGAGACAGGAAGCAATCAGCCCCAGCATTTT
CDR3: CASSVETGSNQPQHF

V: TRBV18
D: NA
J: TRBJ2-1
size: few
length: 14
DNA: TGTGCCAGCTCACCCCAAACGGGAGAGGATGAGCAGTTCTTC
CDR3: CASSPQTGEDEQFF

V: TRBV19
D: NA
J: TRBJ2-2
size: NA
length: 15
DNA: TGTGCCAGTAGTATCCCACGCAGGGGCAGTGGGGAGCTGTTTTTT
CDR3: CASSIPRRGSGELFF

V: TRBV9
D: NA
J: TRBJ2-5
size: NA
length: 15
DNA: TGTGCCAGCAGCGGCGGGACGCACGAATGGGAGACCCAGTACTTC
CDR3: CASSGGTHEWETQYF

V: TRBV9
D: NA
J: TRBJ1-3
size: once
length: 15
DNA: TGTGCCAGCAGCGTAGCAACCTATCCTGGAAACACCATATATTTT
CDR3: CASSVATYPGNTIYF

V: TRBV4-2
D: TRBD2
J: TRBJ2-7
size: once
length: 17
DNA: TGTGCCAGCAGACAGTACGGAGCGGGAGGTCGCGCCTACGAGCAGTACTTC
CDR3: CASRQYGAGGRAYEQYF

V: TRBV30
D: NA
J: TRBJ1-1
size: NA
length: 14
DNA: TGTGCCTGGAGTGTACCCTGGAGGAACACTGAAGCTTTCTTT
CDR3: CAWSVPWRNTEAFF

V: TRBV9
D: NA
J: TRBJ1-2
size: NA
length: 15
DNA: TGTGCCAGCAGCGTAGGTGGCAGGGGAAGGGATGGCTACACCTTC
CDR3: CASSVGGRGRDGYTF

V: TRBV7-2
D: TRBD2
J: TRBJ2-3
size: few
length: 15
DNA: TGTGCCAGCAGCCAGAGACTAGCGGGGTCAGATACGCAGTATTTT
CDR3: CASSQRLAGSDTQYF

V: TRBV29-1
D: TRBD1
J: TRBJ1-1
size: once
length: 11
DNA: TGCAGCGCCCAGGGGGCCCTGACAGCTTTCTTT
CDR3: CSAQGALTAFF